This T cell receptor beta chain was captured in a study of T-cell reconstitution after alpha-beta-depleted transplantation in children. This clonotype came up a few times. Its antigen is still unknown. As it was prepared, the TCRbeta library received unique molecular identifiers. From the PCR reads, TCRdb called clonotypes with MiXCR, one entry per CDR3 protein. The table has around 500,000 distinct CDR3 sequences, under 25% seen once. Study-wide findings and caveats: Once a year had passed after transplant, T-cell counts and diversity came mostly from newly produced T cells. Surviving recipient T cells and thymic progenitors accounted for the high day-60 TCRbeta diversity observed in some patients. In patients about two months after transplant, alpha-beta T cells reportedly arose from several hundred expanded graft clones.

Germline V gene lookup returns CDR1 SGDLS and CDR2 YYNGEE. This CDR3 has 14 amino acids. J was trimmed by 4 bases and V by 2 bases; bases with no gene match: 5. This chain links TRBV9 with TRBJ2-7, with TRBD1 matching over 8 bases. The input for sequencing was PBMCs, mostly from graft donor cells, taken 360 days after TCRalphabeta/CD19-depleted stem cell transplant. The clonotype was recovered from a boy under two years old who had a stem cell transplant for acute myeloid leukemia, so the T cells may come from the graft donor. The CDR3 loop is CASSVDRGPYEQYF. Here the CDR3 DNA reads TGTGCCAGCAGCGTCGACAGGGGTCCGTACGAGCAGTACTTC.